This TCR beta chain was recorded in a study of blood T cell repertoires in COVID-19. Across the whole study: Samples representing acute and convalescent COVID-19 were sourced from the United States, Italy and Spain. T cells, B-cell-depleted T cells, or PBMCs provided the cDNA or gDNA that served as material.

Per the authors' pipeline: Estimation of nucleated cell counts was performed using reference gene primer amplification. The table came from immunoSEQ multiplex PCR; TCRdb's copy has only in-frame clones and leaves some out. Clone size and V and J calls were adopted from that table, with D and trimming inferred from the DNA. This table has approximately 230,000 clones, 82% appearing once. The CDR3 is made up of 14 amino acids. Germline assignment: CDR1 LNHDA and CDR2 SQIVND (reference sequence). V was shortened by 5 bases and J by 2 bases, with 13 bases between the two germline ends. The specimen sequenced was peripheral blood. The sequence derives from a woman of 80 years or more with active or convalescent COVID-19. The chain links TRBV19 to TRBJ2-7; D is ambiguous. CDR3 nucleotides: TGTGCCAGTAGTGAGGCAGACCGACCCTACGAGCAGTACTTC. This codes for CASSEADRPYEQYF.